These 32 T cell receptor beta chains originate from one sample sequenced in a study of a mutant IDH1 vaccine in newly diagnosed glioma. Antigen specificity for these receptors is unknown. Time point here: week 35, safety follow-up. Vaccination used 300 ug of mutant IDH1 20-mer peptide per dose, with topical imiquimod. Data came from immunoSEQ multiplex PCR; TCRdb stores just in-frame clones and leaves some out. The profile shows roughly 26,000 clones, roughly 83% of them singletons. The sequences come from PBMCs, collected from a glioma patient whose treatment included an IDH1 peptide vaccine. These receptors originate from a man aged 30 to 39 with glioma.

This clone was detected once. The J gene is TRBJ2-5, the V gene TRBV2, with a possible D match to TRBD1 (6 bases). Germline CDR1 is SNHLY and CDR2 is FYNNEI. The CDR3 extends over 14 amino acids. Trimming shortened V by 6 bases and J by 5 bases, and 16 bases separated the two germline ends. The CDR3 is CASSRGGIWETQYF. Here the CDR3 DNA reads TGTGCCAGCAGCCGAGGGGGAATTTGGGAGACCCAGTACTTC.

This clone came up a few times. The V gene is TRBV15, the J gene TRBJ1-1, with D unclear. The V gene lost 0 bases and the J gene lost 8 bases, with 16 bases spanning the gap. The CDR3 totals 15 residues. Germline CDR1 is LNHNV and CDR2 is YYDKDF (reference sequence). Here the CDR3 DNA reads TGTGCCACCAGCAGAGAAAAAGCCACGGGCGTGGAAGCTTTCTTT. Translating it yields CATSREKATGVEAFF.

The chain has TRBV6-6 and TRBJ1-5; no definite D call. Trimming cost V 7 bases and J 2 bases, with 18 bases left between them. This CDR3 contains 16 residues. Germline V lookup: CDR1 MNHNY, CDR2 SVGAGI (reference sequence). CDR3 loop: CASTPLTGLGNQPQHF. CDR3 sequence (DNA): TGTGCCAGCACCCCCCTCACGGGGTTAGGCAATCAGCCCCAGCATTTT.

The genes are TRBV6-5 and TRBJ2-5, with 8 bases identical to TRBD1. Germline trimming cut 4 bases from V and 5 bases from J; bases unmatched to any gene: 9. The CDR3 covers 15 residues. In germline, CDR1 is MNHEY, CDR2 SVGAGI. The CDR3 sequence: CASSFSRTGTETQYF. CDR3 nucleotides: TGTGCCAGCAGTTTCTCGCGGACAGGGACGGAGACCCAGTACTTC.

The J gene is TRBJ1-1, the V gene TRBV6-5; 7 nucleotides align to TRBD1. Trimming took 7 bases from V and 4 from J; bases not matched to a gene: 12. The V gene's germline CDR1 is MNHEY and CDR2 SVGAGI. The CDR3 spans 15 residues. The CDR3 DNA follows: TGTGCCAGCACCAACTTCAGGGCAGGGGGCACTGAAGCTTTCTTT. As protein: CASTNFRAGGTEAFF.

This clone came up a few times. The J gene is TRBJ1-4, the V gene TRBV9, with 7 bases matching TRBD1. Germline CDR1 is SGDLS and CDR2 is YYNGEE. V lost 3 bases and J lost 8; bases outside the gene matches: 7. CDR3 length: 14 amino acids. The CDR3 bases are TGTGCCAGCAGCGAAGACTACAGGGGCGAAAAACTGTTTTTT. Amino acids: CASSEDYRGEKLFF.

V and J are TRBV15 and TRBJ2-1; 7 bases match TRBD1. V lost 0 bases to trimming and J lost 6 bases; unmatched junction nucleotides: 2. CDR1 and CDR2 from the germline V gene are LNHNV and YYDKDF (reference sequence). This CDR3 spans 14 amino acids. The CDR3 coding sequence is TGTGCCACCAGCAGAGATCCAGGGGGCAATGAGCAGTTCTTC. This sequence encodes CATSRDPGGNEQFF.

CDR3 protein: CASREDRGGGQPQHF. CDR3 sequence (DNA): TGTGCCAGCAGGGAGGACAGGGGAGGTGGTCAGCCCCAGCATTTT. The rearrangement uses TRBV28 and TRBJ1-5; TRBD1 matches at 9 bases. V shed 6 bases and J 6 bases; nucleotides not matched to a gene: 9. The CDR3 consists of 15 residues. Germline V gives CDR1 MDHEN, CDR2 SYDVKM.

The chain employs TRBV10-3 and TRBJ1-1; D call uncertain. V lost 3 bases and J lost 0, with 14 bases in between. Germline CDR1 reads ENHRY; CDR2 reads SYGVKD. The CDR3 consists of 16 residues. The CDR3 sequence is CAISDGSPQLNTEAFF. CDR3 nucleotide sequence: TGTGCCATCAGTGATGGGTCCCCGCAGCTGAACACTGAAGCTTTCTTT.

CDR3 in amino acids: CASSQEIRTGSMTGELFF. DNA of the CDR3: TGCGCCAGCAGCCAAGAGATTCGGACAGGAAGTATGACCGGGGAGCTGTTTTTT. This chain links TRBV4-3 with TRBJ2-2; 7 bases map to TRBD1. This CDR3 has 18 residues. The V gene's germline CDR1 is LGHNA and CDR2 YSLEER. V lost 0 bases, J lost 5 bases, and 12 bases stayed unmatched.

The chain uses TRBV28 and TRBJ1-2; 9 nucleotides line up with TRBD1. Trimming at V came to 1 base and at J to 1 base, leaving 7 bases not matched to a gene. The CDR3 is made up of 17 amino acids. Germline assignment: CDR1 MDHEN and CDR2 SYDVKM. This CDR3 reads CASSLSSGTGNNYGYTF. For the CDR3, the DNA is TGTGCCAGCAGTTTATCCTCCGGGACAGGGAATAACTATGGCTACACCTTC.

CDR3 bases: TGCGCCAGCCGGACAGGGCTAGGTCAGCCCCAGCATTTT. It yields the protein CASRTGLGQPQHF. This chain connects TRBV5-1 to TRBJ1-5; TRBD1 matches at 8 bases. Germline CDR1 and CDR2: SGHRS and YFSETQ. This CDR3 spans 13 amino acids. V lost 7 bases and J lost 6; bases outside the gene matches: 6.

The chain is built from TRBV19 and TRBJ2-5, with 8 bases fitting TRBD2. CDR3 size: 13 residues. With 7 bases clipped from V and 5 bases from J, the junction kept 6 bases outside the gene matches. CDR1 and CDR2 from the germline V gene are LNHDA and SQIVND (reference sequence). The CDR3 here is CASMSSGGETQYF. The CDR3 nucleotides are TGTGCCAGTATGAGTTCGGGGGGGGAGACCCAGTACTTC.

The chain combines TRBV4-1 with TRBJ1-4; maybe TRBD1 (5 bases). The V and J ends lost 1 base and 4 bases respectively, with 13 bases between them. CDR3 size: 16 residues. Germline-derived CDR1 and CDR2 are MGHRA and YSYEKL. The CDR3, as DNA: TGCGCCAGCAGCCAAGTATCCGGGGCTAGTAATGAAAAACTGTTTTTT. Residues: CASSQVSGASNEKLFF.

The chain employs TRBV19 and TRBJ2-2; D ambiguous. This CDR3 has 14 residues. Germline V CDR1 and CDR2: LNHDA, SQIVND (reference sequence). Trimming shortened V by 7 bases and J by 6 bases, and 15 bases separated the two germline ends. The CDR3, as DNA: TGTGCCAGTAAGAGGACCTCTTTATCCGGGGAGCTGTTTTTT. Translated: CASKRTSLSGELFF.

The CDR3 DNA follows: TGTGCCAGCAGCTCACACAGGGGTACCTACGAGCAGTACTTC. It codes for CASSSHRGTYEQYF. The chain couples TRBV7-2 to TRBJ2-7, with 7 bases fitting TRBD1. J lost 2 bases, V lost 4 bases, and 5 bases had no gene match. CDR3 length: 14 amino acids. The germline CDR1 and CDR2 sequences are SGHTA and FQGNSA.

The rearrangement links TRBV11-2 to TRBJ1-2, with TRBD1 as a possible D gene (6 bases). Germline V gene sequence: CDR1 SGHAT, CDR2 FQNNGV. This CDR3 region has 15 residues. Trimming stripped 0 bases from V and 4 bases from J, with 12 bases between. This CDR3 reads CASSLEGRGSYGYTF. The CDR3 DNA is TGTGCCAGCAGCTTAGAGGGCAGGGGATCCTATGGCTACACCTTC.

The chain couples TRBV30 to TRBJ2-5, with TRBD1 identical over 9 bases. V was pared by 4 bases and J by 5 bases, with 11 bases of the junction left unmatched. This CDR3 is 15 amino acids long. The V gene's germline CDR1 is GTSNPN and CDR2 SVGIG (reference sequence). This chain's CDR3 is CAWTTGTGIRETQYF. The CDR3 coding sequence is TGTGCCTGGACAACCGGGACAGGGATCCGGGAGACCCAGTACTTC. Full variable domain (remainder filled in from reference TRBV30 and TRBJ2-5): SQTIHQWPATLVQPVGSPLSLECTVEGTSNPNLYWYRQAAGRGLQLLFYSVGIGQISSEVPQNLSASRPQDRQFILSSKKLLLSDSGFYLCAWTTGTGIRETQYFGPGTRLLVL.

The CDR3 region has the DNA TGTGCCAGCAGTTCCGACCCGGCAGATACGCAGTATTTT. Its protein product is CASSSDPADTQYF. This chain joins TRBV6-6 and TRBJ2-3, with no clear D. Trimming removed 4 bases from V and 4 bases from J, with 9 bases in between. The V gene's germline CDR1 is MNHNY and CDR2 SVGAGI (reference sequence). The CDR3 has 13 amino acids.

The gene calls are TRBV18 and TRBJ1-5; 9 nucleotides agree with TRBD1. The CDR3 sequence is 14 residues long. V was pared by 6 bases and J by 4 bases, with 4 bases of the junction left unmatched. Germline assignment: CDR1 KGHSH and CDR2 LQKENI. CDR3 DNA: TGTGCCAGCTCCCCCGGGACAGGGAATCAGCCCCAGCATTTT. Its translation: CASSPGTGNQPQHF.

V is TRBV4-1 and J is TRBJ2-3; tentatively, D is TRBD2 (5 bases). This CDR3 is built from 16 residues. The V end lost 2 bases, the J end lost 4 bases, and 16 bases lay between the germline ends. Germline V gene sequence: CDR1 MGHRA, CDR2 YSYEKL. This CDR3 is CASSQLIATRADTQYF. The DNA of the CDR3 is TGCGCCAGCAGCCAACTTATAGCGACCCGGGCAGATACGCAGTATTTT.

CDR3 sequence reads: CASSLAPDSYTGELFF. CDR3 in DNA: TGCGCCAGCAGCTTGGCCCCGGACTCTTACACCGGGGAGCTGTTTTTT. The chain uses TRBV5-1 and TRBJ2-2, with a possible D match to TRBD2 (5 bases). V lost 0 bases to trimming and J lost 3 bases, with 12 bases between them. This CDR3 is 16 amino acids long. Per germline, CDR1 SGHRS and CDR2 YFSETQ.

This sequence joins TRBV28 and TRBJ1-5; no clear D gene. The CDR3 runs to 14 residues. Germline V gene lookup returns CDR1 MDHEN and CDR2 SYDVKM. The ends were cut back, 3 bases at V and 5 bases at J, with 11 bases in the middle. In DNA form, the CDR3 reads TGTGCCAGCAGTTTCGTGAGGAGAGATCAGCCCCAGCATTTT. It specifies CASSFVRRDQPQHF.

The genes are TRBV29-1 and TRBJ1-4, with TRBD1 matching over 12 bases. Germline V gene data show CDR1 as SQVTM and CDR2 as ANQGSEA. V lost 4 bases to trimming and J lost 13 bases; unmatched junction nucleotides: 7. This CDR3 comprises 13 residues. This chain's CDR3 is CSVVGTGGGVLFF. The CDR3 bases are TGCAGCGTTGTGGGGACAGGGGGCGGCGTACTGTTTTTT. The full variable domain, in which reference TRBV29-1 and TRBJ1-4 provide the parts outside the CDR3, is SAVISQKPSRDICQRGTSLTIQCQVDSQVTMMFWYRQQPGQSLTLIATANQGSEATYESGFVIDKFPISRPNLTFSTLTVSNMSPEDSSIYLCSVVGTGGGVLFFGSGTQLSVL.

This chain uses TRBV5-1 with TRBJ1-3; D ambiguous. Germline CDR1 SGHRS, CDR2 YFSETQ. The CDR3 has 15 residues. The V and J ends lost 2 bases and 0 bases respectively, with 9 bases between them. The CDR3, as DNA: TGCGCCAGCAGCTTAGACACGAACTCTGGAAACACCATATATTTT. Its protein product is CASSLDTNSGNTIYF.

This clone was detected a few times. CDR3 sequence reads: CASSQEGTSWGNTIYF. In DNA form, the CDR3 reads TGCGCCAGCAGCCAAGAAGGGACTTCGTGGGGAAACACCATATATTTT. The rearrangement uses TRBV4-1 and TRBJ1-3; TRBD1 is a possible D gene (5 bases). Per the germline V gene, CDR1 is MGHRA and CDR2 is YSYEKL. The CDR3 totals 16 residues. The V gene lost 0 bases and the J gene lost 4 bases, with 13 bases spanning the gap.

Only a few counts were recorded for this clone. The chain combines TRBV4-1 with TRBJ2-1, with 12 bases aligning to TRBD2. After removal of 2 bases from V and 7 bases from J, the junction contained 18 bases not matched to a gene. From germline, CDR1 is MGHRA and CDR2 YSYEKL. This CDR3 region has 20 residues. Here the CDR3 reads CASSQIPSGRAVGGGNEQFF. For the CDR3, the DNA is TGCGCCAGCAGCCAAATTCCTAGCGGGAGGGCCGTAGGAGGTGGGAATGAGCAGTTCTTC.

This chain connects TRBV27 to TRBJ2-5; D unclear. Germline CDR1 MNHEY, CDR2 SMNVEV (reference sequence). This CDR3 comprises 15 residues. Trimming took off 8 bases at V and 4 bases at J, with 20 bases between the two ends. CDR3 sequence: CASSPRVWEGETQYF. The DNA for the CDR3 is TGTGCCAGCTCCCCTAGGGTCTGGGAAGGAGAGACCCAGTACTTC.

The rearrangement uses TRBV7-2 and TRBJ2-1; 12 bases agree with TRBD2. V shed 5 bases, J shed 8 bases, and the junction held 7 bases outside the gene matches. This CDR3 has 15 amino acids. The V gene's germline CDR1 is SGHTA and CDR2 FQGNSA. This chain's CDR3 is CASSRGLAGSDEQFF. CDR3 bases: TGTGCCAGCAGCCGGGGACTAGCGGGTTCTGATGAGCAGTTCTTC.

The V call is TRBV18, the J call TRBJ1-1, with 7 nucleotides matching TRBD1. The CDR3 is 13 residues long. Germline assignment: CDR1 KGHSH and CDR2 LQKENI. With 8 bases clipped from V and 2 bases from J, the junction kept 5 bases outside the gene matches. This CDR3 reads CASRGTENTEAFF. CDR3 in DNA: TGTGCCAGCCGGGGGACAGAAAACACTGAAGCTTTCTTT.

This clone has more than one count but fewer than ten. V usage is TRBV4-3 and J usage is TRBJ1-4; D gene uncertain. The CDR3 is 14 residues long. V shed 6 bases and J shed 0 bases, with 8 bases lying between them. Germline assignment: CDR1 LGHNA and CDR2 YSLEER. The CDR3 is CASSSIATNEKLFF. The CDR3 nucleotides are TGCGCCAGCAGTTCGATTGCAACTAATGAAAAACTGTTTTTT.

This rearrangement joins TRBV2 to TRBJ1-4; D is ambiguous. V was trimmed by 2 bases and J by 3 bases, leaving 16 bases between them. Germline CDR1 is SNHLY and CDR2 is FYNNEI. CDR3 length: 17 amino acids. DNA of the CDR3: TGTGCCAGCAGTGAAAACGGTTCCCCTGAGGCTAATGAAAAACTGTTTTTT. Translating gives CASSENGSPEANEKLFF.